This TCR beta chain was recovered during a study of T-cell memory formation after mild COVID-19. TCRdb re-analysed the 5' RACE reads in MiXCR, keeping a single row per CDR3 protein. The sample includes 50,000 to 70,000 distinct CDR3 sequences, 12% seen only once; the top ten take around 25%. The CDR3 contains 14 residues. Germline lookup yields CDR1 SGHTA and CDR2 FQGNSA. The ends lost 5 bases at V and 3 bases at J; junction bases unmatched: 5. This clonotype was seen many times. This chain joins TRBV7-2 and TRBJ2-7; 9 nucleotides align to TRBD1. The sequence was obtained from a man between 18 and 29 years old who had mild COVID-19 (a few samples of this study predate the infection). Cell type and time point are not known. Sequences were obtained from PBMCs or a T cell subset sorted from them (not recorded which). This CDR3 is CASSRDRAGYEQYF. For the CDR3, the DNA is TGTGCCAGCAGCCGGGACAGGGCAGGCTACGAGCAGTACTTC.